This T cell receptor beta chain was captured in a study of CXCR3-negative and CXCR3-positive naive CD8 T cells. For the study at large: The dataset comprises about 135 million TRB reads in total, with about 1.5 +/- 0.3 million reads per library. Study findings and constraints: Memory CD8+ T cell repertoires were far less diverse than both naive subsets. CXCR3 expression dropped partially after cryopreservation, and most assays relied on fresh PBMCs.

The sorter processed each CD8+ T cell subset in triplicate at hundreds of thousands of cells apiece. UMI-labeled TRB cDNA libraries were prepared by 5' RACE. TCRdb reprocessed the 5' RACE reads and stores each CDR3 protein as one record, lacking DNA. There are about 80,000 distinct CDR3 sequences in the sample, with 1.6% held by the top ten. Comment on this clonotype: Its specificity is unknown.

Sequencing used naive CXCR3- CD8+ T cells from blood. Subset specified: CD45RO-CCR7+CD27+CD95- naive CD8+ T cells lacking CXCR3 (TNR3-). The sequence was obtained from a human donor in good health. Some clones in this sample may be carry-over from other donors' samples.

The CDR3 sequence: CASSLGHREQYF. The chain uses TRBV7-9 and TRBJ2-7; TCRdb names TRBD1, which stays unverified in the absence of DNA. CDR3 length: 12 amino acids. Germline CDR1 is SEHNR and CDR2 is FQNEAQ (reference sequence).